This T cell receptor beta chain comes out of a study of blood T cell repertoires in COVID-19 (dated by TCRdb to the early 2020s). With respect to the entire study: Samples from collaborators originated in the United States, Italy and Spain and spanned both the acute and convalescent phases of COVID-19. The prospective study material was composed of cDNA or gDNA derived from T cells, B-cell-depleted T cells, or PBMCs. The dataset comprised deeply sampled blood TCRbeta repertoires from subjects exposed to, actively infected with, or recovered from COVID-19. The repertoires were released in a freely available public database meant as a resource for research on the immune response to SARS-CoV-2. The samples were drawn from the first 160 participants of the ongoing ImmuneRACE study and from 950 to 1,500 subjects provided by 6 global collaborators. Nearly every sample came with metadata listing a de-identified subject ID, COVID-19 status, age in years and sex. Where HLA class I and class II types were available, the types were taken from metadata supplied by the sample provider, not from assay-based typing. Results and caveats for the whole study, not just this receptor: Clinical and demographic metadata were provided uncurated, with the amount varying by source and participant.

Taken from the germline V gene (reference sequence), the CDR1 and CDR2 loops are MNHEY and SMNVEV. Cut back by 3 bases and 10 bases, the V and J ends lie 13 bases apart. CDR3 length: 14 amino acids, cysteine to phenylalanine. Left in the record is the CDR3 DNA by itself, 42 bases read in frame from the first base. Concerning this clone: What antigen it recognizes has not been identified. Per-nucleotide qualities are absent, and no much larger clonotype sits a single base away.

Participants in the prospective study were aged roughly 18 to 100 years, lived in about two dozen United States geographic areas, and enrolled through a virtual design. To assign participants to cohorts, the prospective study relied on clinical history that participants themselves reported in a screening survey and a study questionnaire. Recovered participants in ImmuneRACE Cohort 3 were defined by two consecutive negative NP/OP PCR tests, clearance by a healthcare professional, or resolution of symptoms. In the prospective study, mobile phlebotomists collected whole blood, serum and a nasopharyngeal or oropharyngeal swab from each participant. Over a roughly two-month period, participants in the prospective study had the option of providing additional blood draws and questionnaires. Before DNA extraction, blood samples from the prospective study were shipped at room temperature or frozen. TCRbeta CDR3 regions were amplified from genomic DNA by means of the immunoSEQ Assay, a bias-controlled multiplex PCR. As for the original processing: Within the assay, amplification of reference gene primers was used to estimate how many nucleated cells each sample contained. Sequence reads were collapsed and filtered to measure the absolute abundance of every unique TCRbeta CDR3 rearrangement. For each sample, productive Simpson clonality was calculated as the square root of Simpson's diversity index over productive rearrangements. The clones in this table, taken by TCRdb from immuneACCESS, are in-frame only. Not every clone is retained; where verified, under half of the shortfall comes from an unresolved V gene, and the cause of the rest is unknown. V and J calls and clone size come straight from that table; D and trimming were deduced from the DNA. This sample holds around 380,000 clones; 87% were observed only once. Clones ranked in the top ten supply roughly 1.4% of the sample.

The TCR sequence derives from a young man who had recovered from COVID-19. Sequenced material: PBMCs or T cells enriched from blood (not recorded which). This chain joins TRBV27 to TRBJ1-6; D gene: possibly TRBD1, on 6 matching bases. The sequence in DNA is TGTGCCAGCAGTTTGCCGGGAGGGGGGTCACCCCTCCACTTT. Its protein is CASSLPGGGSPLHF.